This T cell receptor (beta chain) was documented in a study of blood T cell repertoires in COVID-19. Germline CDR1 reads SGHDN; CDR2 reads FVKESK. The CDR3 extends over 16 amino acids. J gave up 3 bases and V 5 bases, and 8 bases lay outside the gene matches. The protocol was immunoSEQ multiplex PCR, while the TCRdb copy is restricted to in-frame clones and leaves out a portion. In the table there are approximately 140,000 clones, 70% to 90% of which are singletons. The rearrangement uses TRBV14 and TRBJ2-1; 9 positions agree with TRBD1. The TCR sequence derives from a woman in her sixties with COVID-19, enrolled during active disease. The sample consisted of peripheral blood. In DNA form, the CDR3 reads TGTGCCAGCAGCTCCCGGACAGGGGTAATCTACAATGAGCAGTTCTTC. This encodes CASSSRTGVIYNEQFF. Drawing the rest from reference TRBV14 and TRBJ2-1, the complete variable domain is EAGVTQFPSHSVIEKGQTVTLRCDPISGHDNLYWYRRVMGKEIKFLLHFVKESKQDESGMPNNRFLAERTGGTYSTLKVQPAELEDSGVYFCASSSRTGVIYNEQFFGPGTRLTVL.